This is a list of T cell receptor beta chains from one sample in a study of T cell repertoires and HLA-DP antigens. Method: immunoSEQ multiplex PCR; TCRdb's copy keeps in-frame clones and lacks some. The table shows 85,000 to 90,000 clones, with approximately 86% occurring only once. Which antigens these TCRs recognize remains unknown. Sequencing was carried out using CD4+ T cells from PBMCs. The source of these receptors is a man aged 50 or older in good health and CMV-seronegative. The CDR3 runs from the conserved cysteine through the conserved F or W. D genes are given only for firm matches. Only some rows state a clone size, as once, few, many or a class for expanded clones.

D	J	size	V	DNA	CDR3
TRBD2	TRBJ2-1	.	TRBV14	TGTGCCAGCAGCCTACGACGGACTAGCGGGATGTACAATGAGCAGTTCTTC	CASSLRRTSGMYNEQFF
.	TRBJ2-7	.	TRBV2	TGTGCCAGCAGGCCCCTATCCTACGAGCAGTACTTC	CASRPLSYEQYF
.	TRBJ1-1	.	TRBV5-1	TGCGCCAGCAGCTTGGGGACAGCCGAGGGCACTGAAGCTTTCTTT	CASSLGTAEGTEAFF
.	TRBJ2-7	.	TRBV7-6	TGTGCCAGCAGCTTCAGGACACCAAATTCCCCTACCTACGAGCAGTACTTC	CASSFRTPNSPTYEQYF
.	TRBJ2-7	.	TRBV4-1	TGCGCCAGCAGCCAAGGACCGACAGTCTCCTACGAGCAGTACTTC	CASSQGPTVSYEQYF
TRBD2	TRBJ2-5	.	TRBV5-1	TGCGCCAGCAAACTCAGCGGGGCTGAGGGGGAGACCCAGTACTTC	CASKLSGAEGETQYF
.	TRBJ2-1	once	TRBV2	TGTGCCAGCAGGCCGAATGGGGGGTATGAGCAGTTCTTC	CASRPNGGYEQFF
.	TRBJ2-1	.	TRBV7-2	TGTGCCAGCAGCCTCGGCGGGGCGGGCAAAAATGAGCAGTTCTTC	CASSLGGAGKNEQFF
TRBD1	TRBJ1-6	.	TRBV18	TGTGCCAGCTCACCGACAGGGCCTTCACCCCTCCACTTT	CASSPTGPSPLHF
.	TRBJ2-2	.	TRBV9	TGTGCCAGCAGTACTCGCGGCGACGCGAACACCGGGGAGCTGTTTTTT	CASSTRGDANTGELFF
TRBD1	TRBJ1-6	.	TRBV9	TGTGCCAGCAGCGTAACAGGGGGGATTAATTCACCCCTCCACTTT	CASSVTGGINSPLHF
TRBD1	TRBJ2-7	once	TRBV5-4	TGTGCCAGCAGCCGGACAGGGGAGAGATACGAGCAGTACTTC	CASSRTGERYEQYF
.	TRBJ2-7	once	TRBV28	TGTGCCAGCAGTACAAGGGTCATCACCTACGAGCAGTACTTC	CASSTRVITYEQYF
.	TRBJ2-1	.	TRBV18	TGTGCCAGCTTTACCGGGGGTATTCCCCTTGAGCAGTTCTTC	CASFTGGIPLEQFF
.	TRBJ2-2	.	TRBV5-1	TGCGCCAGCAGCTTGGCTCTAGGCAACGCCGGGGAGCTGTTTTTT	CASSLALGNAGELFF
.	TRBJ1-5	.	TRBV7-2	TGTGCCAGCAGCTTGGGGATGGGGAGCCAGCCCCAGCATTTT	CASSLGMGSQPQHF
TRBD1	TRBJ1-3	.	TRBV7-2	TGTGCCAGCAGCTTCACGGGACAGAGGCTCTCTGGAAACACCATATATTTT	CASSFTGQRLSGNTIYF
.	TRBJ2-7	.	TRBV7-2	TGTGCCAGCAGCTTTAGGTTTGCCAGGGGCGGTAACGAGCAGTACTTC	CASSFRFARGGNEQYF
TRBD2	TRBJ2-3	.	TRBV7-9	TGTGCCAGCAGCCAAAGCGGGGGTCCAGATACGCAGTATTTT	CASSQSGGPDTQYF
.	TRBJ2-7	once	TRBV4-3	TGCGCCAGCAGCCAACTGGCGGGGGCTGTTGGAGAGCAGTACTTC	CASSQLAGAVGEQYF
.	TRBJ2-5	.	TRBV7-3	TGTGCCAGCAGCTTACGGAGAGAAGAGACCCAGTACTTC	CASSLRREETQYF
.	TRBJ2-1	.	TRBV7-9	TGTGCCAGCAGCTTAGTTGAGAATGAGCAGTTCTTC	CASSLVENEQFF
TRBD2	TRBJ2-3	.	TRBV5-4	TGTGCCAGCAGCTTGGACGGGGGGGCTCCAGATACGCAGTATTTT	CASSLDGGAPDTQYF
.	TRBJ2-5	.	TRBV4-1	TGCGCCAGCAGCCAAGATGTGACAGGCCAAGAGACCCAGTACTTC	CASSQDVTGQETQYF
.	TRBJ1-2	.	TRBV27	TGTGCCAGCCCACAAGGGCCAAGATGGGACTATGGCTACACCTTC	CASPQGPRWDYGYTF
.	TRBJ1-5	few	TRBV19	TGTGCCAGTAGTACGCTTACATCCTTGACAGGAACCATCAATCAGCCCCAGCATTTT	CASSTLTSLTGTINQPQHF
.	TRBJ2-1	.	TRBV5-4	TGTGCCAGCAGCCCCCGGGACGGCGGGTTGGATGAGCAGTTCTTC	CASSPRDGGLDEQFF
TRBD1	TRBJ1-2	.	TRBV5-4	TGTGCCAGCAGCTTTCAGGGGGACTATGGCTACACCTTC	CASSFQGDYGYTF
TRBD2	TRBJ2-3	.	TRBV7-8	TGTGCCAGCAGCCTACGGACTAGCGGGGGACCAGATACGCAGTATTTT	CASSLRTSGGPDTQYF
.	TRBJ1-5	.	TRBV7-2	TGTGCCAGCAGCTTGATTAGTGGGCCCCAGCATTTT	CASSLISGPQHF
.	TRBJ2-7	.	TRBV5-1	TGCGCCAGCAGCTCCCAGGGAGTCTACGAGCAGTACTTC	CASSSQGVYEQYF
TRBD1	TRBJ1-2	.	TRBV2	TGTGCCAGCATCCGGGACAGGACTAATCGGGATGGCTACACCTTC	CASIRDRTNRDGYTF
.	TRBJ2-3	once	TRBV28	TGTGCCAGCAGTTTAATGGCCCTTGACCGCACAGATACGCAGTATTTT	CASSLMALDRTDTQYF
TRBD1	TRBJ2-3	.	TRBV5-5	TGTGCCAGCAGCCCGTGGACAGGGAACACAGATACGCAGTATTTT	CASSPWTGNTDTQYF
.	TRBJ2-5	.	TRBV20-1	TGCAGTGCCCACAGGGTAGAGACCCAGTACTTC	CSAHRVETQYF
.	TRBJ2-5	.	TRBV29-1	TGCAGCGTTGAAGGCCCTGGGGGAGAGACCCAGTACTTC	CSVEGPGGETQYF
.	TRBJ2-4	.	TRBV15	TGTGCCACCAGCAGAGCTGGAGGGGCGGATAGAAACATTCAGTACTTC	CATSRAGGADRNIQYF